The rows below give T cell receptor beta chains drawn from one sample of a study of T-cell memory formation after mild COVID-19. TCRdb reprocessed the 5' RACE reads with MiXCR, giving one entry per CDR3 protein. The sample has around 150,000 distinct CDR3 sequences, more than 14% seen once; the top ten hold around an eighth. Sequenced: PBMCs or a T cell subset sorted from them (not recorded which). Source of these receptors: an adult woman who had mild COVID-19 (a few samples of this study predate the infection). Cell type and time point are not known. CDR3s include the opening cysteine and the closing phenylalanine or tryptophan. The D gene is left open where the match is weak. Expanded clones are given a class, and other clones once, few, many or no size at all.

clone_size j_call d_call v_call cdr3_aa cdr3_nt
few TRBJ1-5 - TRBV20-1 CSARRQGRLDQPQHF TGCAGTGCTAGACGTCAGGGGAGATTGGATCAGCCCCAGCATTTT
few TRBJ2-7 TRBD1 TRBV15 CATSARDRGYEQYF TGTGCCACCAGCGCCCGGGACAGGGGTTACGAGCAGTACTTC
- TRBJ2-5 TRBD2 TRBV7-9 CASSASGGLKETQYF TGTGCCAGCAGCGCGAGCGGGGGGCTCAAAGAGACCCAGTACTTC
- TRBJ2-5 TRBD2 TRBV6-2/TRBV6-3 CASSYRTSGQETQYF TGTGCCAGCAGTTACCGGACTAGCGGTCAAGAGACCCAGTACTTC
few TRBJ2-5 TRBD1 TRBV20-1 CSARSGWDSQETQYF TGCAGTGCTAGGTCGGGATGGGACAGCCAAGAGACCCAGTACTTC
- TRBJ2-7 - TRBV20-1 CSATRSYEQYF TGCAGTGCCACGAGATCCTACGAGCAGTACTTC
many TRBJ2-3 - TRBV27 CASSPGTSDTQYF TGTGCCAGCAGTCCGGGGACCTCAGATACGCAGTATTTT
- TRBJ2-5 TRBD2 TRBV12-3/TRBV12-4 CASSPTIGAGGAGETQYF TGTGCCAGCAGTCCCACGATCGGAGCGGGGGGCGCGGGAGAGACCCAGTACTTC
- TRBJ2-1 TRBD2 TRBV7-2 CASSLASGSSYEQFF TGTGCCAGCAGCTTAGCTAGCGGGAGTAGTTATGAGCAGTTCTTC
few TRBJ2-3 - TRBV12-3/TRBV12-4 CASSLRLGVADTQYF TGTGCCAGCAGTTTACGGCTGGGGGTGGCAGATACGCAGTATTTT
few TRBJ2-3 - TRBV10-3 CAIDGGGIGTDTQYF TGTGCCATCGACGGGGGCGGGATCGGTACAGATACGCAGTATTTT
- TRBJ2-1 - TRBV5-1 CASKTAETYNEQFF TGCGCCAGCAAAACAGCGGAGACATACAATGAGCAGTTCTTC
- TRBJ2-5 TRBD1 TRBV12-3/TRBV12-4 CASSFRQGETQYF TGTGCCAGCAGTTTTCGACAGGGCGAGACCCAGTACTTC
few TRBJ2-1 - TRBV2 CASSDAPAVSSYNEQFF TGTGCCAGCAGTGATGCGCCAGCGGTAAGCTCCTACAATGAGCAGTTCTTC
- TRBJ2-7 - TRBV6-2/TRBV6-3 CASSSETYEQYF TGTGCCAGCAGTTCCGAGACTTACGAGCAGTACTTC
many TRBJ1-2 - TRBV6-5 CASSYRPGRDYGYTF TGTGCCAGCAGTTACCGACCCGGACGGGATTATGGCTACACCTTC